This T cell receptor (beta chain) was captured in a study of cytomegalovirus exposure and HLA in healthy donors. Study outcomes and limitations: V- and J-gene trimming in TCR beta was tied to a missense DCLRE1C variant by an analysis performed later. About 87% or about 30% of the time was how often most TCR beta V segments were productive, according to an earlier analysis. Later analysis suggested most CMV-associated TCR beta chains were HLA-restricted. Several V segments, TRBV6-2 and TRBV6-3 among them, could not be told apart and were dropped.

Both 60 Vbeta primers and 13 Jbeta primers went into the PCR. The assay was immunoSEQ multiplex PCR, and TCRdb's table has in-frame clones only and misses some. The profile shows some 140,000 clones, around 72% of them singletons. The table lists this clone with a few counts. The antigen remains undetermined. The CDR3 extends over 18 amino acids. Trimming removed 0 bases from V and 6 bases from J, with 20 bases in between. Per germline, CDR1 MGHRA and CDR2 YSYEKL. The chain joins TRBV4-1 to TRBJ1-4; D gene unclear. The receptor was isolated from a woman between 40 and 50 years old in good health and CMV-seronegative. Specimen: PBMCs. The CDR3 spells CASSQDGFGPLMYEKLFF. The DNA for the CDR3 is TGCGCCAGCAGCCAAGACGGTTTCGGTCCGTTGATGTATGAAAAACTGTTTTTT.